This T cell receptor (beta chain) derives from a study of CD8 T cells in Susac syndrome. Study details: Patients with Susac syndrome were therapy-naive, treated with corticosteroids, or treated with intravenous immunoglobulin alone when blood was collected.

The T cells that were sequenced for TCR beta were CD8+ and CD4+ cells from blood. Germline V lookup: CDR1 SGDLS, CDR2 YYNGEE. Trimming took 1 base from V and 5 from J; bases not matched to a gene: 12. This CDR3 region has 17 residues. Reverse transcription of roughly 0.5 to 1 ug RNA was performed with random hexamers. TCRdb processed the immunoSEQ multiplex PCR reads anew with MiXCR; each CDR3 protein has one entry. This table holds about 180,000 distinct CDR3 sequences, under 95% found once. The sequence came from a human donor with Susac syndrome. The V gene is TRBV9, the J gene TRBJ2-7, with 10 bases that match TRBD1. The sample was CD4+ T cells from PBMCs. The CDR3 reads CASSVSSGTGALNEQYF. The DNA of the CDR3 is TGTGCCAGCAGCGTAAGTTCCGGGACAGGGGCGCTGAACGAGCAGTACTTC.